This is a list of T cell receptor beta chains from one sample in a study of blood T cell repertoires in COVID-19. Data came from immunoSEQ multiplex PCR; TCRdb stores just in-frame clones and leaves some out. The data show over 95,000 clones, approximately 81% seen once. Input material: peripheral blood. Source of these receptors: a human donor in a cohort sampled during active COVID-19. CDR3s include the opening cysteine and the closing phenylalanine or tryptophan.

cdr3_length | v_call | cdr3_aa
11 | TRBV30 | CACYGAASQYF
15 | TRBV5-1 | CASSPDGGRPSGYTF
14 | TRBV30 | CAWSIGGNTGELFF
16 | TRBV14 | CASSLRTSGRSDTQYF
15 | TRBV2 | CASRLDRGALYGYTF
14 | TRBV19 | CASSGRVMNTEAFF
11 | TRBV6-6 | CASSSGGRGYF
16 | TRBV25-1 | CASSDWNSGGRDEQFF
17 | TRBV7-2 | CASSLDRGTGKVQPQHF
14 | TRBV20-1 | CSASSGDRDYWQYF
16 | TRBV29-1 | CSIRLAGGPTNYEQYF
15 | TRBV4-3 | CASSQGGSSYNEQFF
16 | TRBV19 | CASSTGHSSYNSPLHF
14 | TRBV7-2 | CASSLAGTNNEQFF
18 | TRBV4-2 | CASSQDQGLAGRGGELFF
14 | TRBV21-1 | CASTPRGVNQPQHF
15 | TRBV5-5 | CASSSWTGTNEKLFF
12 | TRBV12-3/TRBV12-4 | CASSSKDRAWHF
16 | TRBV9 | CASSPRTETMNTEAFF
14 | TRBV25-1 | CASRPDQGNEKLFF
14 | TRBV4-2 | CASSQVGGLYEQYF
16 | TRBV11-2 | CASSTRGFAGTGELFF
12 | TRBV29-1 | CGSIGREETQYF
14 | TRBV9 | CASSPGPGGYEQYF
13 | TRBV6-1 | CASSEGLGLALHF
21 | TRBV21-1 | CASSKWGPHGNGRGVYNEQFF
14 | TRBV28 | CASSLRTPNYGYTF
12 | TRBV2 | CASQTGTYGYTF